A selection of T cell receptor beta chains follows, all from one sample in a study of T cell changes during pregnancy in multiple sclerosis. Profiled with immunoSEQ multiplex PCR; TCRdb holds only in-frame clones, not every one. The sample includes tens of thousands of clones, more than 85% of them seen just once. The sample was CD4+ T cells from peripheral blood mononuclear cells, taken in the third trimester of pregnancy. These receptors all come from a female donor with multiple sclerosis, enrolled in a pregnancy study. Each CDR3 is given with its conserved first and last residue. The D gene is left open where the match is weak. The size entry is marked missing in some rows and otherwise reads once, few, many or a size class.

clone_size j_call v_call d_call cdr3_nt cdr3_aa
NA TRBJ2-7 TRBV4-3 NA TGCGCCAGCAGCCAAAACAGGGTTAGCTCCTACGAGCAGTACTTC CASSQNRVSSYEQYF
few TRBJ1-6 TRBV19 NA TGTGCCAGTAGTTCGGGGGGCCTGGGAGGAACCCTCCACTTT CASSSGGLGGTLHF
NA TRBJ1-2 TRBV15 TRBD1 TGTGCCACCAGCCCCAGACCTACAGGGGATAATGGCTACACCTTC CATSPRPTGDNGYTF
NA TRBJ2-5 TRBV7-2 NA TGTGCCAGCAGGGAGTTACGAGAGACCCAGTACTTC CASRELRETQYF
NA TRBJ2-7 TRBV11-2 TRBD1 TGTGCCAGCAGCCCACGTCCTAGGACAGGCGAGTACTTC CASSPRPRTGEYF
NA TRBJ2-1 TRBV10-1 NA TGCGCCAGCAGTGAGTCGATCCTTGGCGAGCAGTTCTTC CASSESILGEQFF
NA TRBJ1-5 TRBV16 NA TGTGCCAGCAGCCAATTTGTCGTCTTTAACAGTAGCAATCAGCCCCAGCATTTT CASSQFVVFNSSNQPQHF
NA TRBJ2-1 TRBV19 TRBD2 TGTGCCAGTAGCAAGACGACTAGCGGAACCTACAATGAGCAGTTCTTC CASSKTTSGTYNEQFF
NA TRBJ2-1 TRBV7-2 NA TGTGCCAGCAGCTTCCCTGGGGCCCCCACGAAGTTCTTC CASSFPGAPTKFF
NA TRBJ2-2 TRBV12-5 NA TGTGCTAGTGGGCACACCCCCCGGGAGCTGTTTTTT CASGHTPRELFF
NA TRBJ2-1 TRBV7-3 NA TGTGCCAGCAGCTTATTAGGTACTACAAACAATGAGCAGTTCTTC CASSLLGTTNNEQFF